This T cell receptor (beta chain) comes out of a study of T cell changes during pregnancy in multiple sclerosis. The V segment lost 10 bases and the J segment 4 bases; nucleotides outside the gene matches: 7. This CDR3 comprises 13 residues. The germline V gene has CDR1 MNHEY and CDR2 SMNVEV (reference sequence). Libraries were prepared by immunoSEQ multiplex PCR; TCRdb keeps only in-frame clonotypes and omits some of them. The sample lists roughly 60,000 clones, around 91% seen once, with about 2% in the top ten. This sequence was found in a female donor in good health, enrolled as a control in a pregnancy study. The sample was peripheral blood, taken in the second trimester of pregnancy. The chain uses TRBV27 and TRBJ2-7, with 10 nucleotides matching TRBD1. For the CDR3, the DNA is TGTGCCACCTCGGACAGGGGGGATTACGAGCAGTACTTC. Its protein is CATSDRGDYEQYF.